The rows below give T cell receptor beta chains drawn from one sample of a study of blood T cell repertoires in COVID-19. Profiling relied on immunoSEQ multiplex PCR, and the TCRdb table lists in-frame clones only, not all of them. The sample lists roughly 500,000 clones, approximately 85% occurring once. The specimen sequenced was peripheral blood. Receptors were obtained from a human donor in a cohort sampled during active COVID-19. Each CDR3 is given with its conserved first and last residue. D genes are given only for firm matches. Rows may omit the clone size; those that give it use once, few, many or a size class.

d_gene: TRBD1
j_gene: TRBJ1-3
v_gene: TRBV5-1
abundance: NA
len: 19
CDR3nt: TGCGCCAGCAGCGACGGACAGGGAAAGGCGTACAGCTCTGGAAACACCATATATTTT
CDR3aa: CASSDGQGKAYSSGNTIYF

d_gene: TRBD2
j_gene: TRBJ2-3
v_gene: TRBV13
abundance: NA
len: 17
CDR3nt: TGTGCCAGCAGCTTACCGTTGACTAGCGGGAGCACAGATACGCAGTATTTT
CDR3aa: CASSLPLTSGSTDTQYF

d_gene: NA
j_gene: TRBJ2-2
v_gene: TRBV10-1
abundance: few
len: 17
CDR3nt: TGCGCCAGCAGTGAGGACTTCGGGATTTTTGGGACCGGGGAGCTGTTTTTT
CDR3aa: CASSEDFGIFGTGELFF

d_gene: TRBD2
j_gene: TRBJ2-1
v_gene: TRBV9
abundance: NA
len: 15
CDR3nt: TGTGCCAGCAGCGTAGCGGGACTAGCGGGAGAAAAGCAGTTCTTC
CDR3aa: CASSVAGLAGEKQFF

d_gene: TRBD1
j_gene: TRBJ1-3
v_gene: TRBV15
abundance: NA
len: 17
CDR3nt: TGTGCCACCAGCAGGTCGACAGGGGAGACCTCTGGAAACACCATATATTTT
CDR3aa: CATSRSTGETSGNTIYF

d_gene: TRBD1
j_gene: TRBJ1-2
v_gene: TRBV18
abundance: once
len: 15
CDR3nt: TGTGCCAGCTCGTCCGGGACAGGGTCTAACTATGGCTACACCTTC
CDR3aa: CASSSGTGSNYGYTF

d_gene: TRBD2
j_gene: TRBJ2-1
v_gene: TRBV20-1
abundance: NA
len: 13
CDR3nt: TGCAGTGCTAGTTCTAGCGGGATCAATGAGCAGTTCTTC
CDR3aa: CSASSSGINEQFF

d_gene: TRBD1
j_gene: TRBJ1-3
v_gene: TRBV7-6
abundance: NA
len: 16
CDR3nt: TGTGCCAGCAGCCCTAGCGGGGGACAGGTTCCTAGCACCATATATTTT
CDR3aa: CASSPSGGQVPSTIYF

d_gene: NA
j_gene: TRBJ1-1
v_gene: TRBV11-2
abundance: few
len: 13
CDR3nt: TGTGCCAGCAGCCAGTCGGGAAACACTGAAGCTTTCTTT
CDR3aa: CASSQSGNTEAFF

d_gene: TRBD2
j_gene: TRBJ2-7
v_gene: TRBV5-4
abundance: NA
len: 16
CDR3nt: TGTGCCAGCAGCGGGGCGGGACTAGCGGATTTCTACGAGCAGTACTTC
CDR3aa: CASSGAGLADFYEQYF

d_gene: TRBD2
j_gene: TRBJ2-1
v_gene: TRBV5-1
abundance: NA
len: 16
CDR3nt: TGCGCCAGCAGCTTAAAACTAGCGGAAGTCGACAATGAGCAGTTCTTC
CDR3aa: CASSLKLAEVDNEQFF

d_gene: TRBD1
j_gene: TRBJ2-2
v_gene: TRBV7-3
abundance: few
len: 16
CDR3nt: TGTGCCAGCAGCTTATCCCGCCAGGGGGCTACCGGGGAGCTGTTTTTT
CDR3aa: CASSLSRQGATGELFF

d_gene: NA
j_gene: TRBJ1-3
v_gene: TRBV4-1
abundance: once
len: 17
CDR3nt: TGCGCCAGCAGTCTCCTTCCTCACAGGGCGAATGGAAACACCATATATTTT
CDR3aa: CASSLLPHRANGNTIYF

d_gene: NA
j_gene: TRBJ2-7
v_gene: TRBV9
abundance: NA
len: 14
CDR3nt: TGTGCCAGCAGCCCTCGGACAGAAACCTACGAGCAGTACTTC
CDR3aa: CASSPRTETYEQYF

d_gene: NA
j_gene: TRBJ2-3
v_gene: TRBV7-3
abundance: NA
len: 16
CDR3nt: TGTGCCAGCAGCCCCGGGGACATATCTAGCACAGATACGCAGTATTTT
CDR3aa: CASSPGDISSTDTQYF

d_gene: NA
j_gene: TRBJ2-2
v_gene: TRBV3-1/TRBV3-2
abundance: NA
len: 13
CDR3nt: TGTGCCAGCAGGCGAGCGAACACCGGGGAGCTGTTTTTT
CDR3aa: CASRRANTGELFF

d_gene: NA
j_gene: TRBJ2-7
v_gene: TRBV14
abundance: NA
len: 13
CDR3nt: TGTGCCAGCAGCCAGGTTACAGGGTACGAGCAGTACTTC
CDR3aa: CASSQVTGYEQYF

d_gene: TRBD1
j_gene: TRBJ2-1
v_gene: TRBV7-3
abundance: NA
len: 14
CDR3nt: TGTGCCAGCAGCTGGACAGGGGGGGTCAATGAGCAGTTCTTC
CDR3aa: CASSWTGGVNEQFF

d_gene: NA
j_gene: TRBJ2-7
v_gene: TRBV7-3
abundance: NA
len: 14
CDR3nt: TGTGCCAGCAGCTTGGGAGTTACAGCCAGCGAGCAGTACTTC
CDR3aa: CASSLGVTASEQYF

d_gene: NA
j_gene: TRBJ2-1
v_gene: TRBV5-1
abundance: NA
len: 14
CDR3nt: TGCGCCAGCGCACACACGATCTCCTACAATGAGCAGTTCTTC
CDR3aa: CASAHTISYNEQFF

d_gene: NA
j_gene: TRBJ2-1
v_gene: TRBV20-1
abundance: NA
len: 10
CDR3nt: TGCAGTGCTCAAAGGCGGGAGCAGTTCTTC
CDR3aa: CSAQRREQFF

d_gene: TRBD2
j_gene: TRBJ2-1
v_gene: TRBV19
abundance: NA
len: 20
CDR3nt: TGTGCCAGTAGGCCCTGGCGGGGGGGCGGTCTAGCGGACGGATACAATGAGCAGTTCTTC
CDR3aa: CASRPWRGGGLADGYNEQFF

d_gene: TRBD2
j_gene: TRBJ2-3
v_gene: TRBV11-3
abundance: NA
len: 17
CDR3nt: TGTGCCAGCAGCTTAGGGGGGGGACGGAGCAACCGAGATACGCAGTATTTT
CDR3aa: CASSLGGGRSNRDTQYF

d_gene: NA
j_gene: TRBJ2-7
v_gene: TRBV20-1
abundance: NA
len: 13
CDR3nt: TGCAGTGCTAGTCGTCCAGGGGCCTACGAGCAGTACTTC
CDR3aa: CSASRPGAYEQYF

d_gene: TRBD1
j_gene: TRBJ1-6
v_gene: TRBV19
abundance: NA
len: 13
CDR3nt: TGTGCCAGTACCGGGACAGGGAATTCACCCCTCCACTTT
CDR3aa: CASTGTGNSPLHF

d_gene: NA
j_gene: TRBJ1-3
v_gene: TRBV9
abundance: NA
len: 14
CDR3nt: TGTGCCAGCAGCGGCAGGTACTCTGGAAACACCATATATTTT
CDR3aa: CASSGRYSGNTIYF

d_gene: NA
j_gene: TRBJ2-7
v_gene: TRBV28
abundance: NA
len: 14
CDR3nt: TGTGCCAGCACGGTATCGGGTCTGACCTACGAGCAGTACTTC
CDR3aa: CASTVSGLTYEQYF

d_gene: TRBD1
j_gene: TRBJ1-4
v_gene: TRBV28
abundance: NA
len: 15
CDR3nt: TGTGCCAGCAGTCCCTCACAGGGGGCAAATGAAAAACTGTTTTTT
CDR3aa: CASSPSQGANEKLFF

d_gene: TRBD1
j_gene: TRBJ2-2
v_gene: TRBV28
abundance: once
len: 16
CDR3nt: TGTGCCAGCAGTTTCCTGGGACAGGGATACACCGGGGAGCTGTTTTTT
CDR3aa: CASSFLGQGYTGELFF

d_gene: TRBD2
j_gene: TRBJ2-7
v_gene: TRBV19
abundance: NA
len: 13
CDR3nt: TGTGCCAGTAGACTAGCGGGAGGACACGAGCAGTACTTC
CDR3aa: CASRLAGGHEQYF

d_gene: TRBD2
j_gene: TRBJ2-3
v_gene: TRBV27
abundance: NA
len: 13
CDR3nt: TGTGCCAGCAGCCTCGGACTAGCGGAGACCCGGTATTTT
CDR3aa: CASSLGLAETRYF

d_gene: TRBD1
j_gene: TRBJ1-4
v_gene: TRBV30
abundance: NA
len: 15
CDR3nt: TGTGCCTGGACCCTACCGGGACAGGGGAATGAAAAACTGTTTTTT
CDR3aa: CAWTLPGQGNEKLFF

d_gene: NA
j_gene: TRBJ2-7
v_gene: TRBV29-1
abundance: NA
len: 14
CDR3nt: TGCAGCGTTGTGTCTTCCGGGAGCTCCTACGAGCAGTACTTC
CDR3aa: CSVVSSGSSYEQYF

d_gene: NA
j_gene: TRBJ2-7
v_gene: TRBV3-1/TRBV3-2
abundance: NA
len: 16
CDR3nt: TGTGCCAGCAGCCCGAGACACAGCTCCACAACCTACGAGCAGTACTTC
CDR3aa: CASSPRHSSTTYEQYF

d_gene: NA
j_gene: TRBJ2-7
v_gene: TRBV7-2
abundance: NA
len: 13
CDR3nt: TGTGCCAGCAACCAGGACTGGGCCTACGAGCAGTACTTC
CDR3aa: CASNQDWAYEQYF